Listed here is a single T cell receptor (beta chain). This clonotype occurred a few times. No antigen is known for it. Per-base qualities were not stored, and no clone one base away is much larger. This specimen comes from a study of T-cell memory formation after mild COVID-19 (dated by TCRdb to the early 2020s). Study-wide context: TCR sequence clusters from the two donors were largely donor specific. Longitudinal TCRalpha and TCRbeta repertoire sequencing tracked T-cell clones expanding and contracting after mild COVID-19 in two donors. Two young, previously healthy adult volunteers made up the cohort, one male and one female.

Including the terminal cysteine and phenylalanine, the CDR3 comprises 12 residues. Only CDR3 DNA is held: 36 bases, read in frame from base 1. Trimming costs V 3 bases and J 3 bases, and their ends lie 3 bases apart. CDR1 is given as SGHRS and CDR2 as YFSETQ, both from the germline V gene. Broader findings and caveats from the paper: The study included only two mild cases, and larger cohorts that include severe cases with pre-infection samples were judged to be necessary. Clones that contracted from day 15 to 85 showed balanced CD4/CD8 phenotypes, whereas a second wave of clones that expanded from day 15 to 37 leaned towards CD4+. Contracting CD4+ clones appeared mostly in the CM and EM memory subsets, whereas CD8+ clones were enriched in EMRA. The second-wave clones that peaked on day 37 were not confirmed to be SARS-CoV-2 specific. Some responding clones were detected in pre-infection memory, which suggested that pre-existing cross-reactive memory T cells had joined the SARS-CoV-2 response.

Ficoll-Paque density gradient centrifugation was used to isolate PBMCs. TCRdb shows the sequencer as Illumina NovaSeq 6000. TCRalpha and TCRbeta cDNA libraries were built by 5'RACE with constant-segment primers, adding sample barcodes and unique molecular identifiers. Trizol reagent was used to extract RNA from every sample. Library amplification was performed in two PCR steps, and a second sample barcode and Illumina TruSeq adapters were introduced in the second step. The libraries were sequenced on an Illumina NovaSeq using 2 x 150 bp paired-end reads. The original methods were these. The reads were demultiplexed and collapsed into UMI-guided consensus sequences using migec v1.2.7. With mixcr v2.1.11, UMI consensuses were aligned to TRA and TRB V and J templates and assembled into clonotypes. Expanded or contracted clonotypes were those called significant by both edgeR and NoisET, with noise models trained on biological replicates. For edgeR calls, the cutoffs were a false discovery rate-adjusted p below 0.01 and a log2 fold-change threshold of 1. As an exploratory analysis of dynamics, PCA with hierarchical clustering was applied to max-normalized trajectories of the 1000 most abundant clonotypes. Separately sequenced CD4+ and CD8+ repertoires were used to assign the CD4 or CD8 phenotype of responding clones. Clones were called with MiXCR by TCRdb after fastp trimmed the public reads at Q25, and only in-frame beta chains were retained. Every CDR3 protein is listed once, alongside the most common genes and DNA of its rows. The authors' filters were not applied to this entry. This sample is represented by roughly 250,000 distinct CDR3 sequences; over 15% of them were singletons. 3.5% to 4% of the sample belongs to the ten largest clones.

The clonotype comes from a man aged 18-30 years who had mild COVID-19 (a few samples of this study predate the infection). The sample titles of this study are shuffled in the database, so cell type and time point are left out; the donor was told from shared clones. Sequencing was performed on PBMCs or a T cell subset sorted from them (not recorded which). The chain is assembled from TRBV5-1 and TRBJ2-2, with no D gene named confidently. In nucleotides, the sequence is TGCGCCAGCAGCTGGGACACCGGGGAGCTGTTTTTT. This gives the protein CASSWDTGELFF.